These T cell receptor beta chains were read from a single sample in a study of beta chain features in type 1 diabetes. The method was immunoSEQ multiplex PCR; TCRdb's version includes in-frame clones alone and lacks a portion of them. The sample consists of a few hundred thousand clones, approximately 10% of them appearing once. Material: central memory CD4+ T cells from blood. The receptors stem from a man between 18 and 29 years old in good health. Each CDR3 is given with its conserved first and last residue. The D gene is left open where the match is weak. Size tells how often a clone was seen (once, few, many) or the class of an expanded clone, and some rows leave it out.

size | D | J | V | DNA | CDR3
. | . | TRBJ1-1 | TRBV28 | TGTGCCAGCAGTTTCTTCCGGACTTTCTTT | CASSFFRTFF
few | TRBD1 | TRBJ1-4 | TRBV6-1 | TGTGCCAGCAGTTGGGACAGGCTAAATGAAAAACTGTTTTTT | CASSWDRLNEKLFF
. | TRBD1 | TRBJ2-5 | TRBV9 | TGTGCCAGCAGCGTAGTGGGGACAGGTGTAGAGACCCAGTACTTC | CASSVVGTGVETQYF
. | . | TRBJ2-3 | TRBV11-3 | TGTGCCAGCAGCCCAGGAGGGGGCGGTTACACAGATACGCAGTATTTT | CASSPGGGGYTDTQYF
few | TRBD1 | TRBJ2-5 | TRBV10-3 | TGTGCCATCAGGAACGGGACAGAAGAGACCCAGTACTTC | CAIRNGTEETQYF
. | TRBD1 | TRBJ1-5 | TRBV7-4 | TGTGCCAGCAGCCTGGACAGGGAAGATCAGCCCCAGCATTTT | CASSLDREDQPQHF
few | . | TRBJ2-2 | TRBV29-1 | TGCAGCGTTGCGGTGTGGGCCGGGGAGCTGTTTTTT | CSVAVWAGELFF
. | TRBD1 | TRBJ1-1 | TRBV18 | TGTGCCAGCTCACCAACAGGGGGGAACACTGAAGCTTTCTTT | CASSPTGGNTEAFF
. | . | TRBJ1-2 | TRBV18 | TGTGCCACACAGCAGGGAGCTAACTATGGCTACACCTTC | CATQQGANYGYTF
few | TRBD2 | TRBJ2-5 | TRBV9 | TGTGCCAGCAGCGTAGAAGCGGGAGGTTTGGAGACCCAGTACTTC | CASSVEAGGLETQYF
. | . | TRBJ2-1 | TRBV29-1 | TGCAGCGTTTGGGAGAACGAGCAGTTCTTC | CSVWENEQFF
. | . | TRBJ2-1 | TRBV20-1 | TGCAGTGCTAGAATATACGATGAGCAGTTCTTC | CSARIYDEQFF
. | . | TRBJ1-2 | TRBV19 | TGTGCCAGTAGTATAGAACGGGGGGCTAACTATGGCTACACCTTC | CASSIERGANYGYTF
few | TRBD2 | TRBJ2-7 | TRBV27 | TGTGCCAGCAGTTCCCGAGCGGGGGTCTACGAGCAGTACTTC | CASSSRAGVYEQYF
few | TRBD2 | TRBJ2-2 | TRBV6-5 | TGTGCCAGCAGGATTAGCGGGGGCGGGGAGCTGTTTTTT | CASRISGGGELFF
. | TRBD1 | TRBJ1-1 | TRBV9 | TGTGCCAGCAGAGGGACAGGTGAAGCTTTCTTT | CASRGTGEAFF
. | TRBD2 | TRBJ2-7 | TRBV9 | TGTGCCAGCAGCGCTTGGACTAGCGGGAGGAGCAACGAGCAGTACTTC | CASSAWTSGRSNEQYF
. | . | TRBJ1-1 | TRBV27 | TGTGCCAGCAGTTTATTGCCGGGGTCGCCTGAAGCTTTCTTT | CASSLLPGSPEAFF
few | TRBD1 | TRBJ1-5 | TRBV29-1 | TGCAGCGTTCGGGACAGCCTTTATAGCAATCAGCCCCAGCATTTT | CSVRDSLYSNQPQHF
many | . | TRBJ2-7 | TRBV19 | TGTGCCAGTAGTGTAAGACAGGAACCGGACCTCTCCTACGAGCAGTACTTC | CASSVRQEPDLSYEQYF
few | . | TRBJ2-6 | TRBV12-2 | TGTCATAGGGCCAACGTCCTGACTTTC | CHRANVLTF
. | . | TRBJ2-3 | TRBV30 | TGTGCCTGGAGAAGGGGGGCAGGAGATACGCAGTATTTT | CAWRRGAGDTQYF
. | . | TRBJ1-5 | TRBV11-2 | TGTGCCAGCAGCTTAGAAGGTCTCGGGAATCAGCCCCAGCATTTT | CASSLEGLGNQPQHF
few | . | TRBJ1-1 | TRBV5-1 | TGCGCCAGCAGCTTGTTTGTCGGAATAAACACTGAAGCTTTCTTT | CASSLFVGINTEAFF
few | TRBD1 | TRBJ2-7 | TRBV6-1 | TGTGCCAGCATCGGACAGGTTTCCTACGAGCAGTACTTC | CASIGQVSYEQYF
few | . | TRBJ1-1 | TRBV29-1 | TGCATTTCGAGGGAAAACACTGAAGCTTTCTTT | CISRENTEAFF
. | . | TRBJ2-5 | TRBV4-1 | TGCGCCAGCAGCCAAGATTATGTGCACGAAAGGAGGGAGACCCAGTACTTC | CASSQDYVHERRETQYF
. | TRBD2 | TRBJ2-3 | TRBV18 | TGTGCCAGCTCAACAGCGGGAGTGGTGACAGATACGCAGTATTTT | CASSTAGVVTDTQYF
many | . | TRBJ1-1 | TRBV5-1 | TGCGCCAGCAGTAGAGGGGCCGGGAACACTGAAGCTTTCTTT | CASSRGAGNTEAFF
. | . | TRBJ1-2 | TRBV6-5 | TGTGCCAGCAGTTACTCGCGTTCTAACTATGGCTACACCTTC | CASSYSRSNYGYTF
many | TRBD2 | TRBJ2-1 | TRBV28 | TGTGCCAGCAGTTTATCCCGGACTAGCGGGAGCCACAATGAGCAGTTCTTC | CASSLSRTSGSHNEQFF
. | . | TRBJ2-5 | TRBV30 | TGTGCCTGGAGTGCACGAGGAGAGACCCAGTACTTC | CAWSARGETQYF
. | . | TRBJ1-5 | TRBV7-2 | TGTGCCAGCAGCCTTGAGAACAATCAGCCCCAGCATTTT | CASSLENNQPQHF
many | TRBD2 | TRBJ2-1 | TRBV5-1 | TGCGCCAGCAGCTTGAATCCTATGGCGGGAGGGCCGAATGATGAGCAGTTCTTC | CASSLNPMAGGPNDEQFF
. | . | TRBJ2-7 | TRBV7-2 | TGTGCCAGCCAATCCGGATCCAGCTCCTACGAGCAGTACTTC | CASQSGSSSYEQYF
. | . | TRBJ2-1 | TRBV4-3 | TGCGCCAGCAGCCAAGAGTATGGAAGTTACAATGAGCAGTTCTTC | CASSQEYGSYNEQFF
few | TRBD2 | TRBJ2-7 | TRBV14 | TGTGCCAGCAGCCGACTCGGACTAGCGGGTAATGGGCAGTACTTC | CASSRLGLAGNGQYF